This passage covers 23 T cell receptor beta chains from one sample sequenced in a study of blood T cell repertoires in COVID-19. Data came from immunoSEQ multiplex PCR; TCRdb stores just in-frame clones and leaves some out. The data hold around 68,000 clones, with 87% observed a single time. Sequencing used peripheral blood. Source of these receptors: a woman aged 45-59 years with acute or convalescent COVID-19.

This rearrangement joins TRBV24-1 to TRBJ2-6, with 8 positions matching TRBD1. Germline V gene lookup returns CDR1 KGHDR and CDR2 SFDVKD. The CDR3 has 18 amino acids. The V gene end was trimmed by 3 bases and the J gene end by 0 bases; junction bases not matched to a gene: 6. CDR3 sequence: CATSDTGGTVSGANVLTF. CDR3 in DNA: TGTGCCACCAGTGATACAGGGGGAACGGTCTCTGGGGCCAACGTCCTGACTTTC.

The CDR3 spells CASSVEGDSNQPQHF. The CDR3 DNA follows: TGTGCCAGCAGCGTAGAAGGGGATAGCAATCAGCCCCAGCATTTT. J is TRBJ1-5 and V is TRBV9; D may be TRBD1 (5 bases). CDR3 length: 15 amino acids. Trimming removed 0 bases from V and 0 bases from J, with 7 bases in between. Germline assignment: CDR1 SGDLS and CDR2 YYNGEE.

V is TRBV28 and J is TRBJ2-1, with 9 bases identical to TRBD2. CDR1 and CDR2 from the germline V gene are MDHEN and SYDVKM. V lost 2 bases and J lost 13; bases outside the gene matches: 6. The CDR3 spans 13 residues. The CDR3 DNA is TGTGCCAGCAGTTTAGCTAGCGGGAACCCCCAGTTCTTC. Translation: CASSLASGNPQFF.

The V gene is TRBV19, the J gene TRBJ2-1; TRBD2 aligns across 10 bases. This CDR3 region has 14 residues. Germline lookup yields CDR1 LNHDA and CDR2 SQIVND (reference sequence). Trimming cost V 6 bases and J 8 bases; bases outside gene matches: 7. The CDR3 is CASSASGRIDEQFF. CDR3 in DNA: TGTGCCAGTAGCGCTAGCGGGAGAATAGATGAGCAGTTCTTC.

The chain joins TRBV5-1 to TRBJ2-2; D gene unclear. The CDR3 is 13 residues long. V lost 4 bases to trimming and J lost 1 base, with 5 bases between them. Germline-derived CDR1 and CDR2 are SGHRS and YFSETQ. This chain's CDR3 is CASSGENTGELFF. CDR3 nucleotides: TGCGCCAGCAGCGGAGAGAACACCGGGGAGCTGTTTTTT.

V gene TRBV19 combines with J gene TRBJ1-1; D gene uncertain. Germline assignment: CDR1 LNHDA and CDR2 SQIVND (reference sequence). The CDR3 totals 15 residues. Trimming shortened V by 1 base and J by 3 bases, and 12 bases separated the two germline ends. CDR3 sequence (DNA): TGTGCCAGTAGTATAGGGAGCACAACGGACACTGAAGCTTTCTTT. Amino acids: CASSIGSTTDTEAFF. Full variable domain (missing parts from reference TRBV19 and TRBJ1-1): DGGITQSPKYLFRKEGQNVTLSCEQNLNHDAMYWYRQDPGQGLRLIYYSQIVNDFQKGDIAEGYSVSREKKESFPLTVTSAQKNPTAFYLCASSIGSTTDTEAFFGQGTRLTVV.

This clone has only one observation. This sequence joins TRBV18 and TRBJ2-1; TRBD2 aligns across 8 bases. There are 15 residues in the CDR3. V shed 6 bases and J 6 bases; nucleotides not matched to a gene: 10. Germline assignment: CDR1 KGHSH and CDR2 LQKENI. This CDR3 reads CASSPGAGAGNEQFF. Written as DNA, the CDR3 is TGTGCCAGCTCTCCGGGAGCGGGAGCGGGCAATGAGCAGTTCTTC.

The genes are TRBV28 and TRBJ2-1; maybe TRBD2 (5 bases). This CDR3 region has 14 residues. Looked up from germline, CDR1 is MDHEN and CDR2 is SYDVKM. Trimming left V 2 bases short and J 6 bases short, with 11 bases between. This chain's CDR3 is CASSLVPGGNEQFF. The CDR3 nucleotides read TGTGCCAGCAGTTTAGTCCCAGGAGGCAATGAGCAGTTCTTC.

J is TRBJ1-5 and V is TRBV12-3 or TRBV12-4; TRBD1 might be the D (5 bases). CDR3 size: 13 residues. V lost 3 bases, J lost 7 bases, and 10 bases lay in between. The CDR3 coding sequence is TGTGCCAGCAGTTTTCGGGGGGGACAGCCCCAGCATTTT. It specifies CASSFRGGQPQHF.

This chain uses TRBV3-1 (or the pseudogene TRBV3-2) with TRBJ2-3; D not resolved. Between the trimmed V and J ends, which lost 0 bases and 3 bases, there was a span of 10 bases. Germline CDR1 and CDR2: LGHDT and YNNKEL (reference sequence). The CDR3 contains 15 residues. The CDR3 region is CASSQDGRRTDTQYF. The CDR3 nucleotides read TGTGCCAGCAGCCAAGATGGTCGCAGGACAGATACGCAGTATTTT.

The chain uses TRBV4-1 and TRBJ2-7; D might be TRBD2 (5 bases). The CDR3 has 14 residues. Trimming took 1 base from V and 4 from J, leaving 11 bases between them. Germline CDR1 MGHRA, CDR2 YSYEKL. The CDR3: CASSQGSGSYEQYF. The DNA for the CDR3 is TGCGCCAGCAGCCAAGGGTCGGGAAGTTACGAGCAGTACTTC.

The chain uses TRBV3-1 (or the pseudogene TRBV3-2) and TRBJ1-6; D may be TRBD1 (6 bases). V was shortened by 2 bases and J by 7 bases, with 12 bases between the two germline ends. This CDR3 comprises 15 residues. Germline V lookup: CDR1 LGHDT, CDR2 YNNKEL (reference sequence). The CDR3 loop reads CASSQLGGGNSPLHF. CDR3 nucleotide sequence: TGTGCCAGCAGCCAATTAGGGGGGGGGAATTCACCCCTCCACTTT.

This clone appeared a single time. The gene calls are TRBV11-2 and TRBJ1-3; 7 positions agree with TRBD1. Germline CDR1 SGHAT, CDR2 FQNNGV. V lost 5 bases, J lost 0 bases, and 7 bases stayed unmatched. This CDR3 has 16 residues. The CDR3 region is CASSTDRVSSGNTIYF. CDR3 sequence (DNA): TGTGCCAGCAGCACCGACAGGGTGAGCTCTGGAAACACCATATATTTT. Full variable domain (remainder filled in from reference TRBV11-2 and TRBJ1-3): EAGVAQSPRYKIIEKRQSVAFWCNPISGHATLYWYQQILGQGPKLLIQFQNNGVVDDSQLPKDRFSAERLKGVDSTLKIQPAKLEDSAVYLCASSTDRVSSGNTIYFGEGSWLTVV.

The chain uses TRBV7-2 and TRBJ1-2; D is possibly TRBD1 (6 bases). Trimming cost V 5 bases and J 3 bases, with 19 bases left between them. Germline V gene data show CDR1 as SGHTA and CDR2 as FQGNSA. There are 16 residues in the CDR3. The CDR3 coding sequence is TGTGCCAGCAGCACCCACCGGGGGGCGGGGGACTATGGCTACACCTTC. Amino acids: CASSTHRGAGDYGYTF.

The V call is TRBV2, the J call TRBJ2-5; the match to TRBD2 covers 14 bases. Germline V gives CDR1 SNHLY, CDR2 FYNNEI. With V trimmed by 8 bases and J by 5 bases, 7 bases remained unmatched. The CDR3 has 15 residues. The chain's CDR3 is CASGRLAGGRETQYF. Here the CDR3 DNA reads TGTGCCAGCGGTCGACTAGCGGGGGGGCGTGAGACCCAGTACTTC.

This clone showed up just a few times. The chain links TRBV10-1 to TRBJ2-7; weak D call: TRBD2 (5 bases). Between the trimmed V and J ends, which lost 4 bases and 6 bases, there was a span of 16 bases. CDR1 is WNHNN, CDR2 SYGVQD, per germline (reference sequence). There are 14 residues in the CDR3. CDR3 sequence: CASSGRMSGSEQYF. CDR3 in DNA: TGCGCCAGCAGTGGACGGATGAGTGGGAGCGAGCAGTACTTC.

The rearrangement uses TRBV30 and TRBJ1-6, with TRBD1 matching over 11 bases. This CDR3 comprises 15 residues. Germline V CDR1 and CDR2: GTSNPN, SVGIG (reference sequence). With V trimmed by 3 bases and J by 8 bases, 6 bases remained unmatched. DNA for the CDR3: TGTGCCTGGAGGAAGGGACAGGGGGTTTATTCACCCCTCCACTTT. As protein: CAWRKGQGVYSPLHF.

This clone appeared a single time. In DNA, the CDR3 is TGTGCCAGTAGTAGAGGGACAGGGTCCTCGATGGAGACCCAGTACTTC. Protein: CASSRGTGSSMETQYF. V is TRBV19 and J is TRBJ2-5; 9 positions match TRBD1. The CDR3 runs 16 residues. From germline, CDR1 is LNHDA and CDR2 SQIVND (reference sequence). Trimming cost V 4 bases and J 5 bases; bases outside gene matches: 11.

The chain is built from TRBV2 and TRBJ1-3; D may be TRBD1 (5 bases). V shed 6 bases and J shed 0 bases, with 15 bases lying between them. The CDR3 totals 16 residues. CDR1 and CDR2 from the germline V gene are SNHLY and FYNNEI. In DNA, the CDR3 is TGTGCCAGCAGCCCCTCGGGACTCCTCTCTGGAAACACCATATATTTT. The encoded protein is CASSPSGLLSGNTIYF.

The chain combines TRBV19 with TRBJ2-2, with TRBD2 as a possible D gene (5 bases). The CDR3 runs 14 residues. V was shortened by 10 bases and J by 0 bases, with 12 bases between the two germline ends. Germline values: CDR1 LNHDA, CDR2 SQIVND (reference sequence). The CDR3 reads CATNGGSNTGELFF. The CDR3 nucleotides read TGTGCCACCAATGGAGGTTCGAACACCGGGGAGCTGTTTTTT. Looking up the rest from reference TRBV19 and TRBJ2-2 gives the full variable domain: DGGITQSPKYLFRKEGQNVTLSCEQNLNHDAMYWYRQDPGQGLRLIYYSQIVNDFQKGDIAEGYSVSREKKESFPLTVTSAQKNPTAFYLCATNGGSNTGELFFGEGSRLTVL.

The chain combines TRBV25-1 with TRBJ1-4; 9 bases align to TRBD1. J lost 7 bases, V lost 4 bases, and 4 bases had no gene match. Per the germline V gene, CDR1 is MGHDK and CDR2 is SYGVNS. The CDR3 length is 14 residues. The CDR3 reads CASSGQGEVEKLFF. CDR3 coding DNA: TGTGCCAGCAGTGGACAGGGGGAGGTTGAAAAACTGTTTTTT.

The rearrangement joins TRBV6-2 or TRBV6-3 to TRBJ1-1; 7 bases are shared with TRBD1. The CDR3 consists of 14 residues. CDR1 is MNHEY, CDR2 SVGEGT, per germline. V lost 6 bases and J lost 0; bases outside the gene matches: 4. The CDR3 protein is CASSPGGMNTEAFF. CDR3 in DNA: TGTGCCAGCAGCCCAGGGGGAATGAACACTGAAGCTTTCTTT.

The rearrangement uses TRBV5-1 and TRBJ2-1, with 7 positions matching TRBD2. With V trimmed by 4 bases and J by 7 bases, 8 bases remained unmatched. The CDR3 totals 14 residues. The germline V gene has CDR1 SGHRS and CDR2 YFSETQ. This chain's CDR3 is CASSRQSSGNEQFF. The CDR3, as DNA: TGCGCCAGCAGCCGTCAGAGTAGCGGGAATGAGCAGTTCTTC.